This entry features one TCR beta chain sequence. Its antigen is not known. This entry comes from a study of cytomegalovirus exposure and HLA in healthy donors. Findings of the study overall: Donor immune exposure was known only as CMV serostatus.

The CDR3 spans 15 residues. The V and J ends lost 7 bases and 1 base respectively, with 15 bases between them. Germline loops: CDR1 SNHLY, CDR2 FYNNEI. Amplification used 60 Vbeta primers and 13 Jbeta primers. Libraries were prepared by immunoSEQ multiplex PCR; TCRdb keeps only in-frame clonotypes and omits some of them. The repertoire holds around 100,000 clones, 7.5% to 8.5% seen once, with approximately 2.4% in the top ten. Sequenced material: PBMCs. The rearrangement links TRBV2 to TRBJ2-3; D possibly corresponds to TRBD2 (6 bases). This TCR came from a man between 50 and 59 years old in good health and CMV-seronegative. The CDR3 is CASTPEGRRTDTQYF. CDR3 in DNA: TGTGCCAGCACCCCGGAGGGGCGCCGCACAGATACGCAGTATTTT.